This T cell receptor beta chain was identified in a study of cytomegalovirus exposure and HLA in healthy donors. For the study at large: Clustering assigned 81% of the approximately 400 genotyped donors to the Caucasian-associated ancestry cluster.

Primers for the PCR totalled 60 Vbeta and 13 Jbeta. The data were produced by immunoSEQ multiplex PCR, yet TCRdb's version contains in-frame clones alone and is incomplete. The table shows 100,000 to 150,000 clones, with roughly 80% occurring only once. This CDR3 contains 13 residues. Trimming took off 3 bases at V and 5 bases at J, with 10 bases between the two ends. The germline gives CDR1 SGDLS, CDR2 YYNGEE. Specimen: PBMCs. V is TRBV9 and J is TRBJ2-3, with D perhaps matching TRBD1 (6 bases). The TCR comes from a woman between 40 and 55 years old in good health and CMV-seronegative. In nucleotides, the CDR3 is TGTGCCAGCAGCGCGACAGGACTAGATACGCAGTATTTT. Translated, it gives CASSATGLDTQYF.